The 7 T cell receptor beta chains below come from one sample, sequenced in a study of T-cell reconstitution after alpha-beta-depleted transplantation in children. Preparation of the TCRbeta library involved a method that used unique molecular identifiers. Using its own MiXCR run on the PCR reads, TCRdb lists one record per CDR3 protein. The data show over 150,000 distinct CDR3 sequences, approximately 10% seen once. The specimen was PBMCs, collected before TCRalphabeta/CD19-depleted stem cell transplant. The receptor source for this set is a boy aged 2-9 years with acute myeloid leukemia, due to receive a stem cell transplant.

This clonotype was seen many times. The J gene is TRBJ2-7, the V gene TRBV20-1, with 8 bases lining up with TRBD2. Germline V gives CDR1 DFQATT, CDR2 SNEGSKA (reference sequence). After removal of 3 bases from V and 0 bases from J, the junction contained 13 bases not matched to a gene. CDR3 length equals 17 residues. The CDR3 nucleotides are TGCAGTGCTAGCCCCCCCCCGGGACTAGGGAGCTCCTACGAGCAGTACTTC. It encodes CSASPPPGLGSSYEQYF.

Many counts were recorded for this clonotype. The gene calls are TRBV20-1 and TRBJ2-3; TRBD2 matches 12 bases. The CDR3 length is 13 residues. Germline assignment: CDR1 DFQATT and CDR2 SNEGSKA (reference sequence). Germline trimming cut 6 bases from V and 4 bases from J; bases unmatched to any gene: 2. The CDR3 sequence is CSAPSGGADTQYF. The CDR3 DNA sequence: TGCAGTGCCCCTAGCGGGGGGGCAGATACGCAGTATTTT.

At least ten counts were recorded for this clonotype. This chain uses TRBV5-1 with TRBJ1-3, with 11 bases identical to TRBD1. The CDR3 sequence is 16 residues long. J was trimmed by 2 bases and V by 3 bases; bases with no gene match: 4. Germline assignment: CDR1 SGHRS and CDR2 YFSETQ. CDR3 sequence (DNA): TGCGCCAGCAGCTCGAGGACAGGGGGCGCTGGAAACACCATATATTTT. Encoded protein: CASSSRTGGAGNTIYF.

This clonotype was observed once. J is TRBJ2-1 and V is TRBV20-1; 10 bases align to TRBD2. The CDR3 contains 17 residues. Germline V CDR1 and CDR2: DFQATT, SNEGSKA (reference sequence). V was pared by 1 base and J by 3 bases, with 9 bases of the junction left unmatched. DNA of the CDR3: TGCAGTGCTAGAGCGAGCGGGAGGGCCGAATTCTACAATGAGCAGTTCTTC. Translated, it gives CSARASGRAEFYNEQFF.

The chain employs TRBV11-2 and TRBJ2-2; the match to TRBD1 covers 12 bases. The CDR3 has 18 amino acids. V trimming: 7 bases; J trimming: 7 bases; junction bases outside the gene matches: 16. Germline V gives CDR1 SGHAT, CDR2 FQNNGV. The CDR3 protein is CASTNIDEGQGAGGELFF. CDR3 DNA: TGTGCCAGCACCAATATTGACGAGGGACAGGGGGCCGGCGGGGAGCTGTTTTTT.

There are many counts of this clonotype. J is TRBJ2-2 and V is TRBV28; 7 bases align to TRBD1. The ends lost 5 bases at V and 3 bases at J; junction bases unmatched: 15. The CDR3 covers 18 residues. Germline V gene data show CDR1 as MDHEN and CDR2 as SYDVKM. CDR3 sequence reads: CASSPISGTEFYTGELFF. DNA for the CDR3: TGTGCCAGCAGTCCTATATCAGGGACAGAGTTTTACACCGGGGAGCTGTTTTTT.

This clonotype appeared many times. The chain employs TRBV28 and TRBJ2-3, with 12 nucleotides matching TRBD2. Germline V gives CDR1 MDHEN, CDR2 SYDVKM. V shed 4 bases and J 2 bases; nucleotides not matched to a gene: 10. The CDR3 is 18 amino acids. CDR3 in amino acids: CASSSPLLAGGITDTQYF. Written as DNA, the CDR3 is TGTGCCAGCAGTTCCCCCCTACTAGCGGGAGGAATCACAGATACGCAGTATTTT.